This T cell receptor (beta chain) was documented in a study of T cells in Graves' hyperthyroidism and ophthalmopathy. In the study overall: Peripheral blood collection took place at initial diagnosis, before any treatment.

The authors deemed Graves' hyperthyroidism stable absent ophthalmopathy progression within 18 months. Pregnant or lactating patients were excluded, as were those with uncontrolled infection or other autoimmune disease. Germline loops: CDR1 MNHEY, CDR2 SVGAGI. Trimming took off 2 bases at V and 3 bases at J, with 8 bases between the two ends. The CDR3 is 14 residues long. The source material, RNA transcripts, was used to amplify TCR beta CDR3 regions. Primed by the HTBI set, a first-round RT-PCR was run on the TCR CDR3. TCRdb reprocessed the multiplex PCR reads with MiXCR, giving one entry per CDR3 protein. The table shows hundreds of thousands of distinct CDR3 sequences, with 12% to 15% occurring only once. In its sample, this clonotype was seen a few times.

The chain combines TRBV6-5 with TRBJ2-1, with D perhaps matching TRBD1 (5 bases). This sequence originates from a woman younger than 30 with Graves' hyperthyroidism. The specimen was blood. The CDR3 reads CASSYGTGYNEQFF. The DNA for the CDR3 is TGTGCCAGCAGTTACGGAACAGGCTACAATGAGCAGTTCTTC.